One and the same sample provided the 5 T cell receptor beta chains below, sequenced in a study of technical replicates of blood from a few donors. Libraries were prepared by immunoSEQ multiplex PCR; TCRdb keeps only in-frame clonotypes and omits some of them. The repertoire holds under 80,000 clones, with about 96% as singletons. Specimen: T cells isolated from PBMCs. The receptors were gathered from a human donor in good health.

The CDR3 loop is CASSFRGSPNYGYTF. CDR3 sequence (DNA): TGTGCCAGCAGTTTCCGGGGGTCGCCTAACTATGGCTACACCTTC. The gene calls are TRBV28 and TRBJ1-2; TRBD1 is a possible D gene (5 bases). The ends were cut back, 3 bases at V and 0 bases at J, with 11 bases in the middle. The CDR3 totals 15 residues. Germline V gene sequence: CDR1 MDHEN, CDR2 SYDVKM.

The chain joins TRBV19 to TRBJ2-7, with TRBD1 identical over 11 bases. Trimming removed 6 bases from V and 4 bases from J; junction bases left unmatched: 11. This CDR3 region has 16 residues. Germline V lookup: CDR1 LNHDA, CDR2 SQIVND (reference sequence). This CDR3 is CASSRPGTGGEYEQYF. In DNA, the CDR3 is TGTGCCAGTAGCCGTCCCGGGACAGGGGGAGAGTACGAGCAGTACTTC. The variable domain in full, completed from reference TRBV19 and TRBJ2-7, reads DGGITQSPKYLFRKEGQNVTLSCEQNLNHDAMYWYRQDPGQGLRLIYYSQIVNDFQKGDIAEGYSVSREKKESFPLTVTSAQKNPTAFYLCASSRPGTGGEYEQYFGPGTRLTVT.

The J gene is TRBJ2-1, the V gene TRBV6-5; no firm D call. This CDR3 contains 14 residues. From germline, CDR1 is MNHEY and CDR2 SVGAGI. V was trimmed by 0 bases and J by 5 bases, leaving 8 bases between them. The CDR3, as DNA: TGTGCCAGCAGTTACTCGACTCTTAACAATGAGCAGTTCTTC. This translates into CASSYSTLNNEQFF.

This clone was seen only once. This chain connects TRBV7-9 to TRBJ2-3, with 9 nucleotides matching TRBD2. The CDR3 has 14 residues. Per the germline V gene, CDR1 is SEHNR and CDR2 is FQNEAQ (reference sequence). Trimming removed 4 bases from V and 5 bases from J; junction bases left unmatched: 4. CDR3 coding DNA: TGTGCCAGCAGCTCGAGAGCGGGAGGAGATACGCAGTATTTT. Protein: CASSSRAGGDTQYF. Variable domain in full (rest from reference TRBV7-9 and TRBJ2-3): DTGVSQNPRHKITKRGQNVTFRCDPISEHNRLYWYRQTLGQGPEFLTYFQNEAQLEKSRLLSDRFSAERPKGSFSTLEIQRTEQGDSAMYLCASSSRAGGDTQYFGPGTRLTVL.

The chain combines TRBV7-9 with TRBJ2-7; D unclear. CDR3 length equals 13 residues. Germline V gene lookup returns CDR1 SEHNR and CDR2 FQNEAQ (reference sequence). V was trimmed by 8 bases and J by 4 bases, leaving 15 bases between them. CDR3: CASRSSSGYEQYF. The CDR3, as DNA: TGTGCCAGCCGTAGTTCCTCCGGGTACGAGCAGTACTTC.